This is a list of T cell receptor beta chains from one sample in a study of T cell repertoires in cytomegalovirus infection. TCRdb re-analysed the reads in MiXCR, keeping a single row per CDR3 protein. Of about 480,000 distinct CDR3 sequences in the sample, roughly a third were seen once. These TCRs are of unknown antigen specificity. Sequences were derived from cultured PBMCs, sampled from culture after CMV antigen stimulation. Source of these receptors: a human donor in good health (CMV status not recorded). Some clones in this sample may be carry-over from other donors' samples. Both conserved end residues are part of each CDR3. A D gene is named only where the DNA matches it firmly. Rows may omit the clone size; those that give it use once, few, many or a size class.

D	V	length	J	size	DNA	CDR3
-	TRBV19	14	TRBJ1-2	-	TGTGCCAGCAAGGACACGCCCTATATCTATGGCTACACCTTC	CASKDTPYIYGYTF
TRBD2	TRBV4-2	17	TRBJ2-2	few	TGTGCCAGCAGCCAAGAGTTAGCGGGAATGAACACCGGGGAGCTGTTTTTT	CASSQELAGMNTGELFF
-	TRBV30	16	TRBJ2-3	-	TGTGCCTGGACTCTCGGGGGTAGCTCTATCACAGATACGCAGTATTTT	CAWTLGGSSITDTQYF
-	TRBV14	13	TRBJ1-5	many	TGTGCCAGCAGCCCAAGTGGCAATCAGCCCCAGCATTTT	CASSPSGNQPQHF
-	TRBV7-2	14	TRBJ2-7	-	TGTGCCAGCACCCCGGACTCGTCCCAAGGGGAGCAGTACTTC	CASTPDSSQGEQYF
-	TRBV4-3	15	TRBJ2-5	-	TGCGCCAGCAGCCAAGAGGGGGCCGGGGAAGAGACCCAGTACTTC	CASSQEGAGEETQYF
TRBD2	TRBV6-2/TRBV6-3	16	TRBJ2-7	-	TGTGCCAGCAGTTACCGCCCGGCTAGCGGAACCTACGAGCAGTACTTC	CASSYRPASGTYEQYF
TRBD2	TRBV6-2/TRBV6-3	15	TRBJ2-1	-	TGTGCCAGCAGTCCGGGGACTAGCTTGAGCAATGAGCAGTTCTTC	CASSPGTSLSNEQFF
-	TRBV7-2	15	TRBJ2-3	few	TGTGCCAGCAGCGTCTCGGGACGAAGCACAGATACGCAGTATTTT	CASSVSGRSTDTQYF
-	TRBV24-1	19	TRBJ2-2	few	TGTGCCACCAGTGATTTTAGGTCGATGGGGAATTTAAACACCGGGGAGCTGTTTTTT	CATSDFRSMGNLNTGELFF
-	TRBV10-3	15	TRBJ2-7	-	TGTGCCATCAGTGAGGGAGATCAGCGCGGCTACGAGCAGTACTTC	CAISEGDQRGYEQYF
TRBD1	TRBV7-2	15	TRBJ2-3	few	TGTGCCAGCAGGCGACCGGGACAGGGGGCGGATACGCAGTATTTT	CASRRPGQGADTQYF
-	TRBV27	14	TRBJ1-2	-	TGTGCCAGCAGTTTGGACAGAAATTCGTATCGCTACACCTTC	CASSLDRNSYRYTF
-	TRBV7-9	13	TRBJ2-3	-	TGTGCCAGCTTGGGGGCTGGGACAGATACGCAGTATTTT	CASLGAGTDTQYF
-	TRBV4-2	17	TRBJ1-6	few	TGTGCCAGCAGCCAAGAATCCCAGACAGAACTTAATTCACCCCTCCACTTT	CASSQESQTELNSPLHF